Included here is one T cell receptor (beta chain) sequence, with context. In this sample, this clone turned up a few times. The antigen this receptor binds is unknown. Per-base quality was not reported, and no clone a single base away is much larger than it. In the paper's terms, the time point label means: approximately 25 months on ibrutinib. Around 2 micrograms of genomic DNA were extracted from cryopreserved PBMCs for TCR beta library preparation. High-throughput TCR beta sequencing was performed on longitudinal blood samples from CLL patients receiving ibrutinib monotherapy. The patients took part in an open-label, single-center phase 2 trial of ibrutinib monotherapy. This sample is part of a study of cytotoxic CD8 clonotypes in ibrutinib-treated CLL (TCRdb year 2021). Concerning the study at large: The cohort had eleven to twelve relapsed/refractory and around 14 treatment-naive patients; 17 were IGHV unmutated. An average of 255,043 productive templates and tens of thousands of productive rearrangements was obtained per sample. Response samples were obtained after a median of around 11 months of treatment, with a range of roughly 6 to 36 months. Patients were still on ibrutinib when every remission and progressive disease sample was collected. Responses were partial in around 24 patients and complete in 2; after median approximately 5.5 years follow-up, some 14 stayed in remission and some twelve progressed. Longitudinal samples were obtainable from about 30% of the 86 participants in the trial. Cryopreserved peripheral blood mononuclear cells were collected before treatment, at response, and at either disease progression or sustained remission. The full study reports these points: Public clonotypes were rare and either contracted or stayed stable during treatment, and the rise in clonality at ibrutinib response reflected the expansion of private clonotypes. Sustained-remission and progressing patients did not have matched sampling times, and lymph node repertoires were not examined. Clonality increased at ibrutinib response, stayed stable in sustained remission, and fell back toward baseline at progression. Baseline clonality exceeded that of age-matched healthy donors and correlated strongly with circulating CD8+ T-cell counts.

The CDR3 covers 15 residues, taking in both the cysteine and the phenylalanine. The read is trimmed to its CDR3 DNA, 45 bases read in frame from base 1. Trimming accounts for 10 bases at V and 5 bases at J, while the number of junction bases matched to no gene is 13. The germline V gene supplies CDR1 ENHRY and CDR2 SYGVKD. A MiSeq instrument was used for deep resolution sequencing, which targeted depths ranging from 1 in 1 million up to 1 in 200,000 T cells, with coverage averaging 10x for each clonotype. TCR beta libraries were generated with the immunoSEQ hsTCRB Kit. Per the authors' processing: ImmunoSEQ Data Assistant and ImmunoSEQ Analyzer were used for data analysis, and V, D and J genes were assigned according to IMGT definitions. Clonality, which ranges from 0 to 1, was calculated by subtracting the normalized Shannon entropy of productive rearrangement frequencies from one. Public clonotype analysis was restricted to overrepresented clonotypes comprising at least 0.05% of each patient's repertoire. Repertoires from 10 to 15 age-matched healthy donors in immuneACCESS were used as clonality controls. TCRdb took over this immuneACCESS table, retaining in-frame rearrangements with V and J assigned. Such tables are incomplete; in checked studies, under half of the missing clones stem from an unresolved V gene, and the remainder is unexplained. The DNA gave D and trimming, while V, J and clone size come from that table. The sample table holds roughly 150,000 clones, of which about 80% were seen once. Of the sample, about 4.3% falls within the top ten clones.

The chain links TRBV10-3 with TRBJ1-2, and 10 bases in between align with TRBD1. This receptor was obtained from a human donor with chronic lymphocytic leukemia. The input for sequencing was PBMCs, taken after 24 months of ibrutinib treatment. The bases read TGTGCCACCAGAGAGAGGACAGGGGGTTGGTATGGCTACACCTTC. It specifies CATRERTGGWYGYTF.